This T cell receptor beta chain is drawn from a study of CD8 T cells in ankylosing spondylitis. This clonotype came up a few times. What it recognizes is unknown. TCRdb processed the 5' RACE reads anew with MiXCR; each CDR3 protein has one entry. The sample includes 200,000 to 250,000 distinct CDR3 sequences, 7% to 8% seen only once; the top ten take about 14%. Findings and limits, study-wide: Typical of ankylosing spondylitis blood, it appeared, was a TCR beta motif of eight highly homologous variants.

Trimming cost V 0 bases and J 2 bases; bases outside gene matches: 4. The CDR3 is 15 amino acids. Germline V gives CDR1 SGDLS, CDR2 YYNGEE. The clonotype was recovered from a male donor with ankylosing spondylitis. V and J are TRBV9 and TRBJ2-5; 7 nucleotides align to TRBD2. Sequenced input: blood, either unsorted or a sorted T cell fraction (not recorded which). This CDR3 is CASSVVGAGQETQYF. The DNA for the CDR3 is TGTGCCAGCAGCGTAGTTGGAGCGGGGCAAGAGACCCAGTACTTC. The full variable domain, its missing parts supplied by reference TRBV9 and TRBJ2-5, is DSGVTQTPKHLITATGQRVTLRCSPRSGDLSVYWYQQSLDQGLQFLIQYYNGEERAKGNILERFSAQQFPDLHSELNLSSLELGDSALYFCASSVVGAGQETQYFGPGTRLLVL.